This is a list of T cell receptor beta chains from one sample in a study of metastatic and nonmetastatic thyroid tumors. TCRdb re-processed the PCR reads through MiXCR. The data contain tens of thousands of clones, under 25% of them singletons. Material for sequencing was blood. The receptors stem from a female donor with papillary thyroid cancer or a benign thyroid nodule (not recorded which). Some clones in this sample may be carry-over from other donors' samples. The CDR3 runs from the conserved cysteine through the conserved F or W.

TRBJ1-3 TRBV9 CASSLIGMGGNTIYF
TRBJ2-6 TRBV3-1 CASSQRAPGANVLTF
TRBJ2-2 TRBV11-2 CASRFNRDGTGELFF
TRBJ2-1 TRBV20-1 CSASSHFLSSYNEQFF
TRBJ1-2 TRBV30 CAWSVQGGNYGYTF
TRBJ1-1 TRBV12-3/TRBV12-4 CASTPGKARMNTEAFF
TRBJ1-6 TRBV6-2/TRBV6-3 CASSYRGQANSPLHF
TRBJ1-2 TRBV11-1 CASSLKRDSVDGYTF
TRBJ2-7 TRBV10-2 CASSESSVTSEAEQYF
TRBJ1-2 TRBV10-3 CAISEPLGGYTF
TRBJ2-7 TRBV9 CASSVAASSGYEQYF
TRBJ1-1 TRBV12-5 CASGPTGGGTEAFF
TRBJ2-3 TRBV2 CASSPDPGLAGGTDTQYF
TRBJ2-7 TRBV20-1 CSARTGTENYEQYF
TRBJ1-2 TRBV27 CASSPTGQLLHYTF
TRBJ2-3 TRBV20-1 CSAPLLDGTDTQYF
TRBJ2-1 TRBV18 CASSPSLPGLAGENEQFF
TRBJ2-2 TRBV20-1 CSAQGGRGTGELFF
TRBJ1-1 TRBV20-1 CSATPGVGDTEAFF
TRBJ2-1 TRBV11-1 CASSFSGLAGGPNEQFF
TRBJ1-1 TRBV9 CASSVGAGEAFF
TRBJ2-1 TRBV4-3 CASSHILDEQGNEQFF
TRBJ2-1 TRBV20-1 CSARNTQGANEQFF
TRBJ1-1 TRBV20-1 CSAWDAITEAFF
TRBJ1-2 TRBV12-3/TRBV12-4 CASSFLGAGYTF
TRBJ1-6 TRBV27 CASRSGPVNSPLHF
TRBJ2-3 TRBV5-1 CASSLGRPASTDTQYF
TRBJ1-2 TRBV20-1 CSAIPSGGAGYTF
TRBJ2-6 TRBV4-3 CASSLRRGGSGANVLTF
TRBJ1-1 TRBV6-2/TRBV6-3 CASSLTRQHLAGGTEAFF
TRBJ2-6 TRBV9 CASSVLGGFSGANVLTF
TRBJ1-2 TRBV25-1 CASSESFSDTGERTF
TRBJ1-3 TRBV2 CASSAGNGNTIYF
TRBJ2-7 TRBV12-3/TRBV12-4 CASSLVNEQYF
TRBJ2-7 TRBV6-2/TRBV6-3 CASSSGVYEQYF
TRBJ2-7 TRBV7-8 CASSLVFWDRVHEQYF
TRBJ2-7 TRBV28 CASSLVSSGNEQYF
TRBJ2-7 TRBV20-1 CSARGSSGGSYEQYF
TRBJ1-2 TRBV28 CASSLGGPRGGYTF
TRBJ2-7 TRBV10-1 CASREGSYEQYF
TRBJ1-2 TRBV7-9 CASRKASALNYGYTF
TRBJ1-2 TRBV28 CASSFWTGGRNYGYTF
TRBJ2-6 TRBV6-1 CASSETGAGANVLTF
TRBJ2-5 TRBV5-1 CASSRRDQETQYF
TRBJ2-1 TRBV12-3/TRBV12-4 CASSPSGRFDEQFF
TRBJ1-5 TRBV6-2/TRBV6-3 CASSYRGGGNQPQHF